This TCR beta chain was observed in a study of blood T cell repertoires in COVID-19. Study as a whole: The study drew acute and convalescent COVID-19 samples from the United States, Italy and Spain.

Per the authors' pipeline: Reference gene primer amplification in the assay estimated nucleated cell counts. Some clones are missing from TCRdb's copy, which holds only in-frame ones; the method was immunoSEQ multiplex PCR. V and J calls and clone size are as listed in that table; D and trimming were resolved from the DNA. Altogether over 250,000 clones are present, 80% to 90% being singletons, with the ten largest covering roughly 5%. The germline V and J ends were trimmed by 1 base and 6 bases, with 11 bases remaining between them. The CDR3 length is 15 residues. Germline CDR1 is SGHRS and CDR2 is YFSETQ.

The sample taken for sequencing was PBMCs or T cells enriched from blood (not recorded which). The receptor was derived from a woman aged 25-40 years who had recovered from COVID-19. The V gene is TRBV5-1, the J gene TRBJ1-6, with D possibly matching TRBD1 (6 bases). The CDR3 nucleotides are TGCGCCAGCAGCTTGTTTCGGACAGTTAATTCACCCCTCCACTTT. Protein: CASSLFRTVNSPLHF.